Following are 14 T cell receptor beta chains from one sample sequenced in a study of control samples from healthy donors and cancer patients. Measured with immunoSEQ multiplex PCR; TCRdb has only the in-frame clones, and not every one. In the table there are approximately 120,000 clones, 75% to 90% of which are singletons. Input material: blood. These receptors all come from a woman aged 50 to 65 in good health.

V is TRBV9 and J is TRBJ2-7; TRBD1 aligns across 9 bases. This CDR3 comprises 15 residues. V trimming: 0 bases; J trimming: 2 bases; junction bases outside the gene matches: 3. The germline V gene has CDR1 SGDLS and CDR2 YYNGEE. CDR3 DNA sequence: TGTGCCAGCAGCGTAGAGGGACAGGGAACCTACGAGCAGTACTTC. Protein product: CASSVEGQGTYEQYF.

CDR3 loop: CAWSVTFRDTRLNYGYTF. CDR3 bases: TGTGCCTGGAGTGTAACGTTCAGGGACACAAGACTTAACTATGGCTACACCTTC. This rearrangement joins TRBV30 to TRBJ1-2, with D possibly TRBD1 on 6 matching bases. Between the trimmed V and J ends, which lost 0 bases and 1 base, there was a span of 21 bases. This CDR3 is built from 18 residues. Germline V gene data show CDR1 as GTSNPN and CDR2 as SVGIG (reference sequence).

This chain uses TRBV27 with TRBJ1-1, with D unclear. The CDR3 totals 13 residues. In germline, CDR1 is MNHEY, CDR2 SMNVEV (reference sequence). The V end lost 9 bases, the J end lost 0 bases, and 11 bases lay between the germline ends. The CDR3 here is CARRNIMNTEAFF. CDR3 in DNA: TGTGCCAGAAGAAACATAATGAACACTGAAGCTTTCTTT.

Turning to this clone: Different DNA sequences within this sample yield the same CDR3. The gene calls are TRBV5-1 and TRBJ2-5; D is unresolved. The V gene lost 0 bases and the J gene lost 3 bases, with 0 bases spanning the gap. Germline loops: CDR1 SGHRS, CDR2 YFSETQ. The CDR3 is 11 amino acids. CDR3 region: CASSLEETQYF. Written as DNA, the CDR3 is TGCGCCAGCAGCTTGGAAGAGACCCAGTACTTC.

V is TRBV5-1 and J is TRBJ2-3, with 11 bases aligning to TRBD2. J was trimmed by 5 bases and V by 6 bases; bases with no gene match: 8. This CDR3 region has 15 residues. Germline-derived CDR1 and CDR2 are SGHRS and YFSETQ. Here the CDR3 DNA reads TGCGCCAGCACCTTAGCGGGAGGGCCCCGAGATACGCAGTATTTT. Encoded protein: CASTLAGGPRDTQYF.

This chain links TRBV4-2 with TRBJ1-2; D not certain. The V and J ends lost 0 bases and 2 bases respectively, with 10 bases between them. From germline, CDR1 is LGHNA and CDR2 YNFKEQ. This CDR3 is 15 amino acids long. CDR3 bases: TGTGCCAGCAGCCAAGATAATCGACTCAACTATGGCTACACCTTC. It codes for CASSQDNRLNYGYTF.

This clone showed up just once. This chain links TRBV12-3 or TRBV12-4 with TRBJ2-7; D may be TRBD1 (5 bases). The CDR3 contains 13 residues. V gave up 5 bases and J gave up 1 base, with 9 bases separating them. Here the CDR3 reads CASSPHRSYEQYF. DNA for the CDR3: TGTGCCAGCAGTCCCCACAGGTCCTACGAGCAGTACTTC.

The V gene is TRBV7-9, the J gene TRBJ2-3; TRBD2 agrees at 11 bases. With 7 bases clipped from V and 2 bases from J, the junction kept 8 bases outside the gene matches. Germline V gene data show CDR1 as SEHNR and CDR2 as FQNEAQ (reference sequence). This CDR3 spans 16 amino acids. CDR3 nucleotides: TGTGCCAGCACCGCGCTAGCGGGGGGCCTCACAGATACGCAGTATTTT. As protein: CASTALAGGLTDTQYF.

This rearrangement joins TRBV6-4 to TRBJ2-7, with 7 nucleotides matching TRBD2. CDR3 length: 14 residues. The germline V gene encodes CDR1 MRHNA and CDR2 SNTAGT. Trimming at V came to 10 bases and at J to 6 bases, leaving 15 bases not matched to a gene. This CDR3 is CAMLPGTTRFEQYV. The CDR3 DNA reads TGTGCCATGCTCCCCGGGACTACGAGGTTCGAGCAGTACGTC.

The V and J genes are TRBV24-1 and TRBJ2-5, with D perhaps TRBD1 (6 bases). The CDR3 extends over 15 amino acids. V was shortened by 3 bases and J by 4 bases, with 14 bases between the two germline ends. The germline V gene encodes CDR1 KGHDR and CDR2 SFDVKD. For the CDR3, the DNA is TGTGCCACCAGTGATGGGGGACAACCTAGAGAGACCCAGTACTTC. As protein: CATSDGGQPRETQYF.

The chain has TRBV2 and TRBJ2-7; 8 nucleotides align to TRBD2. This CDR3 has 18 amino acids. Germline CDR1 SNHLY, CDR2 FYNNEI. Germline trimming cut 0 bases from V and 0 bases from J; bases unmatched to any gene: 10. The CDR3 bases are TGTGCCAGCAGTGAAGCGCAGGTAGCGGGGCCTAGCTCCTACGAGCAGTACTTC. Translated: CASSEAQVAGPSSYEQYF.

The chain uses TRBV5-1 and TRBJ2-5; the match to TRBD1 covers 9 bases. J gave up 3 bases and V 4 bases, and 4 bases lay outside the gene matches. The CDR3 consists of 14 residues. The germline V gene has CDR1 SGHRS and CDR2 YFSETQ. CDR3 coding DNA: TGCGCCAGCAGCCACCGACAGGGGGAAGAGACCCAGTACTTC. Translated: CASSHRQGEETQYF.

This chain uses TRBV4-1 with TRBJ1-3; maybe TRBD1 (5 bases). Germline CDR1 MGHRA, CDR2 YSYEKL. The CDR3 has 15 residues. Trimming took 4 bases from V and 0 from J, leaving 10 bases between them. In nucleotides, the CDR3 is TGCGCCAGCAGCCCGGGACCGCGCTCTGGAAACACCATATATTTT. Its protein product is CASSPGPRSGNTIYF.

This clone was detected only once. CDR3 protein: CASSPIFGREQYV. The CDR3 nucleotides are TGTGCCAGCAGCCCCATCTTTGGCCGCGAGCAGTACGTC. The chain couples TRBV3-1 (or the pseudogene TRBV3-2) to TRBJ2-7, with D unresolved. V was clipped by 4 bases and J by 6 bases, with 13 bases between them. CDR1 LGHDT and CDR2 YNNKEL come from the germline V gene (reference sequence). This CDR3 has 13 amino acids.